Each of the 30 T cell receptor beta chains below was sequenced from the same sample in a study of T cells after yellow fever vaccination. TCRdb redid the calling of the 5' RACE reads with MiXCR, one entry per CDR3 protein. The sample records a few hundred thousand distinct CDR3 sequences, 6.9% being singletons. Sequenced here: CD4+ T cells sorted from PBMCs, sampled 15 days after the yellow fever booster vaccination. These receptors all come from a man younger than 40 who received the YFV17D yellow fever vaccine.

The table lists this clonotype with many counts. The chain combines TRBV18 with TRBJ2-2; tentatively, D is TRBD2 (6 bases). The CDR3 spans 16 residues. Trimming took 0 bases from V and 0 from J, leaving 8 bases between them. From germline, CDR1 is KGHSH and CDR2 LQKENI. CDR3 protein: CASSPPEGANTGELFF. The DNA for the CDR3 is TGTGCCAGCTCACCACCGGAGGGAGCGAACACCGGGGAGCTGTTTTTT.

This clonotype appeared many times. The chain recombines TRBV7-8 with TRBJ2-3, with 12 bases identical to TRBD2. Per the germline V gene, CDR1 is SGHVS and CDR2 is FQNEAQ. The CDR3 contains 16 residues. V shed 5 bases, J shed 2 bases, and the junction held 5 bases outside the gene matches. CDR3 region: CASSTRTSGATDTQYF. For the CDR3, the DNA is TGTGCCAGCAGCACAAGGACTAGCGGGGCCACAGATACGCAGTATTTT. The entire variable domain, with the rest obtained from reference TRBV7-8 and TRBJ2-3, is as follows: GAGVSQSPRYKVAKRGQDVALRCDPISGHVSLFWYQQALGQGPEFLTYFQNEAQLDKSGLPSDRFFAERPEGSVSTLKIQRTQQEDSAVYLCASSTRTSGATDTQYFGPGTRLTVL.

This clonotype was recorded only once. The gene calls are TRBV7-2 and TRBJ2-7, with 8 bases fitting TRBD2. Per germline, CDR1 SGHTA and CDR2 FQGNSA. CDR3 length equals 15 residues. V lost 5 bases to trimming and J lost 4 bases; unmatched junction nucleotides: 10. The CDR3, as DNA: TGTGCCAGCAGCCCAAGCGGGAGAACGGGATACGAGCAGTACTTC. This encodes CASSPSGRTGYEQYF.

The CDR3 sequence: CASSLKVGPGPETQYF. CDR3 nucleotide sequence: TGTGCCAGCAGTCTCAAAGTGGGCCCGGGGCCAGAGACCCAGTACTTC. V usage is TRBV12-3 or TRBV12-4 and J usage is TRBJ2-5, with D perhaps matching TRBD1 or TRBD2 (5 bases each). V was clipped by 5 bases and J by 4 bases, with 20 bases between them. This CDR3 contains 16 residues.

This clonotype was detected only a few times. The chain has TRBV7-2 and TRBJ2-4; D may match TRBD1 or TRBD2 (5 bases each). CDR3 length: 14 residues. Germline CDR1 SGHTA, CDR2 FQGNSA. The V end was cut by 1 base, the J end by 7 bases, with 11 bases between. This chain's CDR3 is CASSLDGGRNIQYF. The DNA of the CDR3 is TGTGCCAGCAGCTTAGATGGGGGTAGGAACATTCAGTACTTC.

The gene calls are TRBV7-2 and TRBJ2-5; D unresolved. Germline V gives CDR1 SGHTA, CDR2 FQGNSA. V lost 5 bases and J 5 bases, leaving 9 bases between the germline ends. The CDR3 consists of 12 residues. DNA for the CDR3: TGTGCCAGCAGCCGAGCACTGGAGACCCAGTACTTC. Residues: CASSRALETQYF.

The J gene is TRBJ2-3, the V gene TRBV6-5; D uncertain. The CDR3 runs to 15 residues. CDR1 and CDR2 (germline): MNHEY, SVGAGI. Trimming took off 6 bases at V and 1 base at J, with 14 bases between the two ends. This CDR3 is CASSYAELRTDTQYF. DNA for the CDR3: TGTGCCAGCAGCTACGCCGAGCTCCGCACAGATACGCAGTATTTT.

The rearrangement joins TRBV12-3 or TRBV12-4 to TRBJ1-1; D is ambiguous. Trimming shortened V by 5 bases and J by 5 bases, and 12 bases separated the two germline ends. This CDR3 region has 13 residues. DNA of the CDR3: TGTGCCAGCAGTCCTGGGCGACCTACTGAAGCTTTCTTT. It yields the protein CASSPGRPTEAFF.

This clonotype was found many times. Written as DNA, the CDR3 is TGTGCCATCAAACCGGGACAGTCCAACCAAGAGACCCAGTACTTC. Amino acids: CAIKPGQSNQETQYF. The chain carries TRBV10-3 and TRBJ2-5, with TRBD1 matching over 7 bases. Germline-derived CDR1 and CDR2 are ENHRY and SYGVKD. V lost 7 bases and J lost 0; bases outside the gene matches: 8. The CDR3 spans 15 residues.

This clonotype was observed a few times. CDR3 residues: CAWSVGAAYHGYTF. CDR3 sequence (DNA): TGTGCCTGGAGTGTTGGGGCAGCCTACCATGGCTACACCTTC. The chain carries TRBV30 and TRBJ1-2; possibly TRBD1 for D (5 bases). CDR3 length equals 14 residues. Germline CDR1 reads GTSNPN; CDR2 reads SVGIG (reference sequence). V lost 0 bases to trimming and J lost 6 bases, with 14 bases between them. Full variable domain (outside the CDR3, taken from reference TRBV30 and TRBJ1-2): SQTIHQWPATLVQPVGSPLSLECTVEGTSNPNLYWYRQAAGRGLQLLFYSVGIGQISSEVPQNLSASRPQDRQFILSSKKLLLSDSGFYLCAWSVGAAYHGYTFGSGTRLTVV.

The V call is TRBV9, the J call TRBJ2-1, with D possibly matching TRBD2 (5 bases). Per the germline V gene, CDR1 is SGDLS and CDR2 is YYNGEE. The V gene lost 4 bases and the J gene lost 6 bases, with 11 bases spanning the gap. This CDR3 has 13 residues. The CDR3 sequence: CASSTLVSNEQFF. The CDR3, as DNA: TGTGCCAGCAGCACACTAGTATCCAATGAGCAGTTCTTC.

This clonotype came up many times. The V call is TRBV29-1, the J call TRBJ2-5; a possible D gene is TRBD2 (5 bases). V lost 7 bases and J lost 8, with 14 bases in between. The V gene's germline CDR1 is SQVTM and CDR2 ANQGSEA. The CDR3 is 11 residues long. The CDR3 here is CSADTRSTQYF. Written as DNA, the CDR3 is TGCAGCGCCGATACTAGATCCACCCAGTACTTC.

This clonotype was observed a handful of times. This chain links TRBV7-2 with TRBJ2-5, with D possibly TRBD1 on 5 matching bases. The CDR3 has 13 residues. Trimming left V 5 bases short and J 1 base short, with 8 bases between. CDR1 and CDR2 (germline): SGHTA, FQGNSA. The CDR3 DNA reads TGTGCCAGCAGCCAGACAGTCCAAGAGACCCAGTACTTC. This gives the protein CASSQTVQETQYF.

This clonotype was detected ten times or more. V and J are TRBV29-1 and TRBJ2-7; the D is unclear. The CDR3 extends over 13 amino acids. V was clipped by 4 bases and J by 5 bases, with 15 bases between them. Germline-derived CDR1 and CDR2 are SQVTM and ANQGSEA. The CDR3 DNA sequence: TGCAGCGTTGTAGGCCTCAAGATGGACGAGCAGTACTTC. Protein product: CSVVGLKMDEQYF.

The V gene is TRBV5-1, the J gene TRBJ2-1, with 8 bases aligning to TRBD2. The CDR3 sequence is 15 residues long. V lost 3 bases, J lost 8 bases, and 10 bases stayed unmatched. CDR1 and CDR2 from the germline V gene are SGHRS and YFSETQ. The CDR3 is CASSYLGLAGDEQFF. CDR3 nucleotide sequence: TGCGCCAGCAGCTACCTCGGACTAGCCGGCGATGAGCAGTTCTTC.

This chain links TRBV6-5 with TRBJ2-1; D possibly corresponds to TRBD2 (7 bases). In germline, CDR1 is MNHEY, CDR2 SVGAGI. The CDR3 contains 17 residues. Trimming cost V 10 bases and J 8 bases, with 30 bases left between them. Written as DNA, the CDR3 is TGTGCCACGTTAAGGGGGGGAACTGCCACTAGGGTGGATGAGCAGTTCTTC. It is translated as CATLRGGTATRVDEQFF.

V is TRBV7-2 and J is TRBJ2-1; 8 bases are a match to TRBD2. The CDR3 is 15 amino acids. Germline V gene sequence: CDR1 SGHTA, CDR2 FQGNSA. Germline trimming cut 6 bases from V and 10 bases from J; bases unmatched to any gene: 14. Written as DNA, the CDR3 is TGTGCCAGCAGTCGAGCGGGAGTGAGCCGCCAAGAGCAGTTCTTC. Its translation: CASSRAGVSRQEQFF.

With respect to this clonotype: This may come from a read error, since a much larger clone is one base off. This chain joins TRBV5-4 and TRBJ2-7; D perhaps matches TRBD2 (6 bases). The CDR3 extends over 14 amino acids. The germline CDR1 and CDR2 sequences are SGHNT and YYREEE (reference sequence). Trimming shortened V by 3 bases and J by 5 bases, and 15 bases separated the two germline ends. CDR3 coding DNA: TGTGCCAGCAGCTACGGTGGGGGGTCACACGAGCAGTACTTC. Protein: CASSYGGGSHEQYF.

The J gene is TRBJ2-1, the V gene TRBV24-1; tentative D call: TRBD1 (5 bases). V lost 8 bases, J lost 8 bases, and 6 bases lay in between. This CDR3 region has 10 residues. Germline CDR1 and CDR2: KGHDR and SFDVKD. The CDR3 sequence: CATKGHEQFF. As DNA, the CDR3 is TGTGCCACCAAGGGGCATGAGCAGTTCTTC.

This clonotype has at least ten counts. The chain is built from TRBV20-1 and TRBJ1-6, with D perhaps matching TRBD1 (5 bases). The CDR3 covers 14 residues. V lost 1 base and J lost 7, with 11 bases in between. Germline values: CDR1 DFQATT, CDR2 SNEGSKA (reference sequence). The CDR3 DNA follows: TGCAGTGCTAGAGTCGGGACGCAGAATTCACCCCTCCACTTT. Translated, it gives CSARVGTQNSPLHF.

This clonotype was seen ten or more times. The chain is built from TRBV12-3 or TRBV12-4 and TRBJ2-7, with D possibly TRBD1 on 6 matching bases. The V gene lost 3 bases and the J gene lost 7 bases, with 16 bases spanning the gap. CDR3 size: 14 residues. As DNA, the CDR3 is TGTGCCAGCAGTTTTGGGACATTTTACGAAGAGCAGTACTTC. It translates to CASSFGTFYEEQYF.

This clonotype was counted only a few times. The rearrangement uses TRBV7-6 and TRBJ2-2; the D call may be TRBD1 or TRBD2 (5 bases each). The CDR3 sequence is 14 residues long. V gave up 5 bases and J gave up 4 bases, with 11 bases separating them. Germline CDR1 reads SGHVS; CDR2 reads FNYEAQ. CDR3 nucleotides: TGTGCCAGCAGCCCCGGGGCGGGCACCGGGGAGCTGTTTTTT. Protein: CASSPGAGTGELFF.

This clonotype has only a few counts. The chain recombines TRBV27 with TRBJ1-4; D call uncertain. This CDR3 is 12 amino acids long. V lost 8 bases and J lost 7, with 11 bases in between. Germline CDR1 reads MNHEY; CDR2 reads SMNVEV (reference sequence). DNA for the CDR3: TGTGCCAGCCGGGAGACGGGTGAAAAACTGTTTTTT. Amino acid sequence: CASRETGEKLFF.

This clonotype has more than one count but fewer than ten. The chain is built from TRBV20-1 and TRBJ2-2, with TRBD1 matching 10 bases. Germline V gene sequence: CDR1 DFQATT, CDR2 SNEGSKA (reference sequence). The V gene end was trimmed by 6 bases and the J gene end by 6 bases; junction bases not matched to a gene: 7. There are 14 residues in the CDR3. The CDR3 here is CSARTGGRAGELFF. The CDR3 DNA follows: TGCAGTGCCCGGACAGGGGGAAGGGCCGGGGAGCTGTTTTTT.

This clonotype was seen a few times. The rearrangement joins TRBV18 to TRBJ2-7; TRBD1 or TRBD2 may be the D gene (6 bases each). The CDR3 covers 15 residues. CDR1 and CDR2 from the germline V gene are KGHSH and LQKENI. V lost 2 bases to trimming and J lost 3 bases, with 14 bases between them. The CDR3 reads CASSPMAGQNYEQYF. DNA for the CDR3: TGTGCCAGCTCACCAATGGCGGGACAAAACTACGAGCAGTACTTC.

The J gene is TRBJ1-6, the V gene TRBV14; a weak D match, TRBD1 (6 bases). This CDR3 is built from 18 residues. Trimming left V 1 base short and J 9 bases short, with 22 bases between. CDR1 SGHDN and CDR2 FVKESK come from the germline V gene. The CDR3 DNA is TGTGCCAGCAGCCAAGGAAAGGGGCTGCTACAGGGTGGTTCACCCCTCCACTTT. It translates to CASSQGKGLLQGGSPLHF.

This clonotype occurred many times. The rearrangement links TRBV6-1 to TRBJ2-7; 8 bases line up with TRBD1. The V and J ends lost 7 bases and 6 bases, in that order; junction bases with no gene match: 8. This CDR3 contains 13 residues. CDR1 and CDR2 from the germline V gene are MNHNS and SASEGT. This chain's CDR3 is CASTQTGGREQYF. DNA for the CDR3: TGTGCCAGCACTCAAACAGGGGGGCGCGAGCAGTACTTC.

This clonotype was seen at least ten times. This chain joins TRBV20-1 and TRBJ2-7; no firm D call. The CDR3 sequence is 12 residues long. The V and J ends lost 4 bases and 4 bases respectively, with 11 bases between them. Per the germline V gene, CDR1 is DFQATT and CDR2 is SNEGSKA (reference sequence). DNA of the CDR3: TGCAGTGCTAAGGGCCAGCAGTACGAGCAGTACTTC. Translated: CSAKGQQYEQYF.

This clonotype came up a few times. The rearrangement joins TRBV12-3 or TRBV12-4 to TRBJ2-1; 10 bases line up with TRBD2. The length of the CDR3 is 15 residues. V lost 6 bases and J lost 5; bases outside the gene matches: 7. This chain's CDR3 is CASRAGGGSNNEQFF. The CDR3 nucleotides are TGTGCCAGCAGAGCGGGGGGGGGTTCCAACAATGAGCAGTTCTTC.

This clonotype was observed a handful of times. The chain carries TRBV12-5 and TRBJ2-1; 8 bases map to TRBD1. The CDR3 is made up of 14 amino acids. Germline loops: CDR1 LGHNT, CDR2 FRNRAP. Trimming cost V 6 bases and J 7 bases; bases outside gene matches: 8. The CDR3 coding sequence is TGTGCTAGTGGACCCGGACAGGGATCAAATGAGCAGTTCTTC. This translates into CASGPGQGSNEQFF.